This T cell receptor beta chain was captured in a study of cytomegalovirus exposure and HLA in healthy donors. Broader study findings: That first-cohort TCR clusters tended to co-occur in the 90 to 150 validation repertoires was found in a later analysis. The study put some 150 TCR beta chains on its list as cytomegalovirus-associated.

Notes on this clone: The antigen is undetermined.

From the approximately 120-subject validation cohort, which was separate from the approximately 700-subject first cohort, the donors were drawn. V lost 5 bases and J 4 bases, leaving 24 bases between the germline ends. The CDR3 is 18 residues long. Per germline, CDR1 SEHNR and CDR2 FQNEAQ (reference sequence). Measured with immunoSEQ multiplex PCR; TCRdb has only the in-frame clones, and not every one. In the table there are more than 85,000 clones, roughly 90% of which are singletons. The rearrangement joins TRBV7-9 to TRBJ2-1; D may be TRBD2 (6 bases). This clonotype was sampled from a woman between 18 and 29 years old in good health and CMV-seronegative. Input material: PBMCs. As DNA, the CDR3 is TGTGCCAGCAGCCCAAATCGAGGGAAGATGGGAGGTTACAATGAGCAGTTCTTC. Translating it yields CASSPNRGKMGGYNEQFF.